Shown below are 28 T cell receptor beta chains from a single sample sequenced in a study of human T cells and chemical hapten exposure. TCRdb reanalysed the RACE reads using MiXCR and keeps one entry per CDR3 protein. The table lists around 350,000 distinct CDR3 sequences, 5% to 6.5% of them singletons. Time point meaning: pre-sensitization, week 0. The treatment: therapeutic diphenylcyclopropenone sensitization with weekly scalp DPC. The sample consisted of whole blood, taken in connection with sensitization to the hapten diphenylcyclopropenone (DPC). Receptors originate from a woman younger than 35 with alopecia areata. Some clones in this sample may be carry-over from other donors' samples.

This clonotype was found a few times. The chain recombines TRBV14 with TRBJ1-1, with no clear D. This CDR3 has 15 residues. Germline V gene sequence: CDR1 SGHDN, CDR2 FVKESK. The V end was cut by 4 bases, the J end by 5 bases, with 17 bases between. The CDR3 protein is CASSPHGRSQTEAFF. CDR3 nucleotides: TGTGCCAGCAGCCCCCATGGGAGAAGTCAGACTGAAGCTTTCTTT. Variable domain in full (rest from reference TRBV14 and TRBJ1-1): EAGVTQFPSHSVIEKGQTVTLRCDPISGHDNLYWYRRVMGKEIKFLLHFVKESKQDESGMPNNRFLAERTGGTYSTLKVQPAELEDSGVYFCASSPHGRSQTEAFFGQGTRLTVV.

This clonotype was counted only a few times. This chain joins TRBV10-3 and TRBJ1-3, with D possibly matching TRBD1 (6 bases). The V gene lost 6 bases and the J gene lost 5 bases, with 14 bases spanning the gap. CDR3 length equals 14 residues. CDR1 ENHRY and CDR2 SYGVKD come from the germline V gene. The CDR3 is CAISGQTPRNTIYF. CDR3 in DNA: TGTGCCATCAGCGGACAGACTCCTCGAAACACCATATATTTT.

In regard to this clonotype: It may be a read error: a sequence one base away is much more abundant. The missing conserved phenylalanine or tryptophan at the end of this CDR3 makes a read error likely. The gene calls are TRBV5-1 and TRBJ2-5; the match to TRBD2 covers 13 bases. CDR1 SGHRS and CDR2 YFSETQ come from the germline V gene. Unmatched junction bases numbered 10, after V lost 0 bases and J lost 5 bases. The CDR3 contains 18 residues. The CDR3 nucleotides read TGCGCCAGCAGCTTGGCGGGACTAGCGGGACCGGCAGGGGAGACCCAGTACCTC. This sequence encodes CASSLAGLAGPAGETQYL.

This clonotype came up many times. The chain has TRBV12-3 or TRBV12-4 and TRBJ2-7, with 8 bases identical to TRBD1. This CDR3 region has 15 residues. The V segment lost 8 bases and the J segment 4 bases; nucleotides outside the gene matches: 13. CDR3 amino acids: CASRDKDRVGYEQYF. The CDR3 region has the DNA TGTGCCAGCCGAGATAAGGACAGGGTCGGGTACGAGCAGTACTTC.

The chain employs TRBV12-3 or TRBV12-4 and TRBJ2-7; D remains ambiguous. Trimming left V 4 bases short and J 3 bases short, with 13 bases between. The CDR3 covers 14 residues. This chain's CDR3 is CASSSGVPNYEQYF. The CDR3 region has the DNA TGTGCCAGCAGTTCCGGTGTGCCCAACTACGAGCAGTACTTC.

This clonotype showed up just a few times. This chain joins TRBV12-3 or TRBV12-4 and TRBJ1-1; a possible D gene is TRBD1 (5 bases). V lost 6 bases and J 7 bases, leaving 15 bases between the germline ends. There are 13 residues in the CDR3. The CDR3 region is CASSLSHQGEAFF. CDR3 bases: TGTGCCAGCAGCCTTTCCCACCAGGGTGAAGCTTTCTTT.

This clonotype was seen more than once but under ten times. This chain links TRBV5-1 with TRBJ1-1; D perhaps matches TRBD1 (6 bases). V gave up 0 bases and J gave up 6 bases, with 15 bases separating them. From germline, CDR1 is SGHRS and CDR2 YFSETQ. This CDR3 is 15 amino acids long. The CDR3: CASSLGPGEWAEAFF. CDR3 sequence (DNA): TGCGCCAGCAGCTTGGGCCCAGGGGAATGGGCTGAAGCTTTCTTT.

This clonotype was observed at least ten times. CDR3: CASSLALRGSPLHF. The DNA for the CDR3 is TGTGCCAGCAGTTTAGCGCTTCGAGGTTCACCCCTCCACTTT. V usage is TRBV12-3 or TRBV12-4 and J usage is TRBJ1-6; D gene unclear. V dropped 0 bases and J dropped 9 bases, with 9 bases sitting between them. This CDR3 has 14 residues.

This clonotype was observed many times. V and J are TRBV28 and TRBJ2-7; D is unclear. This CDR3 spans 17 amino acids. Trimming cost V 2 bases and J 0 bases, with 17 bases left between them. Per the germline V gene, CDR1 is MDHEN and CDR2 is SYDVKM. CDR3: CASSLPGPPFRSYEQYF. The CDR3 coding sequence is TGTGCCAGCAGTTTACCAGGACCACCGTTCCGCTCCTACGAGCAGTACTTC.

This clonotype showed up just a few times. The gene calls are TRBV4-1 and TRBJ1-5; 10 nucleotides line up with TRBD1. The CDR3 is 17 residues long. In germline, CDR1 is MGHRA, CDR2 YSYEKL. Trimming cost V 1 base and J 3 bases; bases outside gene matches: 6. The CDR3 loop is CASSQGPGQGYNQPQHF. Written as DNA, the CDR3 is TGCGCCAGCAGCCAAGGTCCGGGACAGGGGTACAATCAGCCCCAGCATTTT.

This clonotype was seen only a few times. The chain joins TRBV24-1 to TRBJ1-6; the D is unclear. The V gene's germline CDR1 is KGHDR and CDR2 SFDVKD. The V gene lost 9 bases and the J gene lost 6 bases, with 20 bases spanning the gap. CDR3 length: 16 residues. The CDR3 nucleotides are TGTGCCACCCCCTTGACCCTGGTCCCAACTAATTCACCCCTCCACTTT. Protein product: CATPLTLVPTNSPLHF.

This clonotype was recorded at least ten times. The V call is TRBV5-1, the J call TRBJ1-5; D is perhaps TRBD1 (6 bases). Germline lookup yields CDR1 SGHRS and CDR2 YFSETQ. The CDR3 consists of 14 residues. The V and J ends lost 0 bases and 6 bases respectively, with 10 bases between them. This CDR3 is CASSLAAGVQPQHF. DNA of the CDR3: TGCGCCAGCAGCTTGGCGGCAGGGGTTCAGCCCCAGCATTTT. Using reference TRBV5-1 and TRBJ1-5 for the parts outside the CDR3, the full variable domain is KAGVTQTPRYLIKTRGQQVTLSCSPISGHRSVSWYQQTPGQGLQFLFEYFSETQRNKGNFPGRFSGRQFSNSRSEMNVSTLELGDSALYLCASSLAAGVQPQHFGDGTRLSIL.

At least ten counts were recorded for this clonotype. V is TRBV21-1 and J is TRBJ2-7; the table's D call of TRBD1 was not tested on the DNA. TRBV21-1 is recorded as a pseudogene. The CDR3 has 14 amino acids. CDR3 sequence reads: CASSISRTEPLQYF. The DNA of the CDR3 is TGTGCCAGCAGCATTAGCCGGACAGAACCCCTGCAGTACTTC.

This chain's CDR3 is CASSPGLADSYEQYF. The CDR3 DNA follows: TGTGCCAGCTCACCGGGACTAGCGGACTCCTACGAGCAGTACTTC. This chain uses TRBV18 with TRBJ2-7; 11 bases agree with TRBD2. CDR1 is KGHSH, CDR2 LQKENI, per germline. J gave up 0 bases and V 3 bases, and 1 base lay outside the gene matches. The CDR3 has 15 amino acids.

V and J are TRBV5-1 and TRBJ1-1, with D hard to call. The CDR3 runs to 14 residues. Germline assignment: CDR1 SGHRS and CDR2 YFSETQ. Trimming left V 4 bases short and J 4 bases short, with 14 bases between. The CDR3 sequence is CASSPRGRSTEAFF. The CDR3 DNA reads TGCGCCAGCAGCCCGAGAGGGAGGAGCACTGAAGCTTTCTTT. Looking up the rest from reference TRBV5-1 and TRBJ1-1 gives the full variable domain: KAGVTQTPRYLIKTRGQQVTLSCSPISGHRSVSWYQQTPGQGLQFLFEYFSETQRNKGNFPGRFSGRQFSNSRSEMNVSTLELGDSALYLCASSPRGRSTEAFFGQGTRLTVV.

This clonotype has more than one count but fewer than ten. The chain recombines TRBV10-3 with TRBJ2-7; D is unresolved. Germline CDR1 is ENHRY and CDR2 is SYGVKD. CDR3 length: 14 amino acids. V lost 0 bases to trimming and J lost 9 bases, with 15 bases between them. For the CDR3, the DNA is TGTGCCATCAGTGAGTCGAGTATACCGGCGAGGCAGTACTTC. Protein product: CAISESSIPARQYF.

The V and J genes are TRBV25-1 and TRBJ1-3; 9 bases fit TRBD1. With 1 base clipped from V and 0 bases from J, the junction kept 4 bases outside the gene matches. Germline-derived CDR1 and CDR2 are MGHDK and SYGVNS. The CDR3 spans 17 residues. CDR3: CASSEWGQGISGNTIYF. The DNA for the CDR3 is TGTGCCAGCAGTGAATGGGGACAGGGTATCTCTGGAAACACCATATATTTT. The whole variable domain, remainder taken from reference TRBV25-1 and TRBJ1-3, is EADIYQTPRYLVIGTGKKITLECSQTMGHDKMYWYQQDPGMELHLIHYSYGVNSTEKGDLSSESTVSRIRTEHFPLTLESARPSHTSQYLCASSEWGQGISGNTIYFGEGSWLTVV.

This clonotype was observed a handful of times. This chain links TRBV3-1 with TRBJ1-2; D uncertain. Trimming left V 3 bases short and J 5 bases short, with 10 bases between. CDR1 and CDR2 (germline): LGHDT, YNNKEL (reference sequence). The CDR3 is made up of 13 amino acids. The CDR3 spells CASSQDGQYGYTF. The CDR3 bases are TGTGCCAGCAGCCAGGACGGTCAGTATGGCTACACCTTC.

The rearrangement joins TRBV10-3 to TRBJ1-2; D remains unclear. Trimming cost V 4 bases and J 2 bases, with 14 bases left between them. This CDR3 contains 15 residues. Germline loops: CDR1 ENHRY, CDR2 SYGVKD. This CDR3 reads CAISGGPTGNYGYTF. CDR3 nucleotides: TGTGCCATCAGTGGAGGACCGACGGGGAACTATGGCTACACCTTC.

This clonotype was detected a few times. The V call is TRBV3-1, the J call TRBJ2-5; D perhaps matches TRBD1 (5 bases). The ends were cut back, 5 bases at V and 4 bases at J, with 14 bases in the middle. The CDR3 consists of 14 residues. Germline CDR1 is LGHDT and CDR2 is YNNKEL (reference sequence). The DNA for the CDR3 is TGTGCCAGCAGCGGCATGCAGGGTCTAGAGACCCAGTACTTC. Translation: CASSGMQGLETQYF.

This clonotype was picked up many times. The chain combines TRBV20-1 with TRBJ1-1; unclear D gene. Germline V lookup: CDR1 DFQATT, CDR2 SNEGSKA (reference sequence). The CDR3 extends over 14 amino acids. Trimming left V 3 bases short and J 1 base short, with 12 bases between. The CDR3 loop reads CSASKGSGNTEAFF. Written as DNA, the CDR3 is TGCAGTGCTAGCAAAGGTTCGGGGAACACTGAAGCTTTCTTT.

This clonotype was seen only a few times. This rearrangement joins TRBV7-9 to TRBJ1-6; TRBD1 aligns across 8 bases. From germline, CDR1 is SEHNR and CDR2 FQNEAQ (reference sequence). The junction had 3 bases not matched to a gene; V was cut back by 11 bases and J by 3 bases. This CDR3 has 13 amino acids. Written as DNA, the CDR3 is TGTGCCTCGGGACAGGACTATAATTCACCCCTCCACTTT. It translates to CASGQDYNSPLHF.

This clonotype showed up many times. The chain has TRBV7-2 and TRBJ2-3; D is ambiguous. This CDR3 region has 15 residues. Germline V gene sequence: CDR1 SGHTA, CDR2 FQGNSA. With 0 bases removed from V and 0 bases from J, the gap between germline ends came to 7 bases. The CDR3 is CASSLASGSTDTQYF. CDR3 bases: TGTGCCAGCAGCTTAGCGTCCGGGAGCACAGATACGCAGTATTTT.

The sample holds many counts of this clonotype. The J gene is TRBJ2-5, the V gene TRBV24-1, with 7 bases fitting TRBD2. Losses at the gene ends were 5 bases for V and 1 base for J; bases not matched to a gene: 6. The length of the CDR3 is 15 residues. In germline, CDR1 is KGHDR, CDR2 SFDVKD. The CDR3 sequence is CATSGSGAAQETQYF. In nucleotides, the CDR3 is TGTGCCACCAGTGGGAGCGGGGCAGCCCAAGAGACCCAGTACTTC.

This clonotype has a handful of counts. The CDR3 loop is CASSSGQPPTDTQYF. Here the CDR3 DNA reads TGTGCCAGCAGTTCGGGACAGCCCCCCACAGATACGCAGTATTTT. The V and J genes are TRBV12-3 or TRBV12-4 and TRBJ2-3; 7 nucleotides align to TRBD1. J gave up 2 bases and V 4 bases, and 6 bases lay outside the gene matches. The length of the CDR3 is 15 residues.

V gene TRBV11-3 combines with J gene TRBJ1-1; D perhaps matches TRBD1 (5 bases). In germline, CDR1 is SGHNT, CDR2 YENEEA. V was clipped by 3 bases and J by 7 bases, with 12 bases between them. The CDR3 is 13 amino acids. Written as DNA, the CDR3 is TGTGCCAGCAGCTTTTTTGGGGGAAGTGAAGCTTTCTTT. Amino acid sequence: CASSFFGGSEAFF.

In its sample, this clonotype was seen many times. The chain recombines TRBV12-3 or TRBV12-4 with TRBJ2-5; 9 bases fit TRBD2. The CDR3 has 17 amino acids. The V and J ends lost 5 bases and 3 bases, in that order; junction bases with no gene match: 13. Here the CDR3 reads CASSPSTDGGGEETQYF. The CDR3, as DNA: TGTGCCAGCAGTCCCTCGACGGATGGCGGGGGGGAAGAGACCCAGTACTTC.

V usage is TRBV6-2 or TRBV6-3 and J usage is TRBJ2-5; D tentatively reads TRBD1 or TRBD2 (5 bases each). The CDR3 consists of 13 residues. CDR1 and CDR2 (germline): MNHEY, SVGEGT. V was shortened by 6 bases and J by 1 base, with 9 bases between the two germline ends. DNA for the CDR3: TGTGCCAGCAGAGGGACGAGCCAAGAGACCCAGTACTTC. It is translated as CASRGTSQETQYF.